The 20 T cell receptor beta chains presented below share a single source sample, sequenced in a study of PD-1 blockade in mismatch repair-deficient tumors. The table came from immunoSEQ multiplex PCR; TCRdb's copy has only in-frame clones and leaves some out. The sample carries some 120,000 clones, roughly 90% recorded once. Sequenced material: peripheral blood, taken almost 74 weeks after starting pembrolizumab. The source is an adult with mismatch repair-deficient cancer.

The chain couples TRBV27 to TRBJ2-5; 10 positions match TRBD2. CDR1 is MNHEY and CDR2 is SMNVEV in the germline V gene (reference sequence). The CDR3 is 15 amino acids. Losses at the gene ends were 6 bases for V and 2 bases for J; bases not matched to a gene: 6. The CDR3 reads CASSPLTSGQETQYF. DNA of the CDR3: TGTGCCAGCAGCCCCCTGACTAGCGGGCAAGAGACCCAGTACTTC.

V and J are TRBV6-5 and TRBJ2-1, with D unresolved. This CDR3 has 13 residues. V gave up 3 bases and J gave up 4 bases, with 7 bases separating them. Germline CDR1 MNHEY, CDR2 SVGAGI. The CDR3 DNA reads TGTGCCAGCAGTTATAACGGGTACAATGAGCAGTTCTTC. Translation: CASSYNGYNEQFF.

CDR3 sequence (DNA): TGTGCCAGCAGCTCCCAAGGGGTGGGCACTGAAGCTTTCTTT. Its translation: CASSSQGVGTEAFF. The chain employs TRBV7-9 and TRBJ1-1, with D perhaps TRBD1 (5 bases). In germline, CDR1 is SEHNR, CDR2 FQNEAQ (reference sequence). V lost 4 bases, J lost 4 bases, and 13 bases lay in between. This CDR3 comprises 14 residues.

The chain has TRBV19 and TRBJ2-2, with 9 bases matching TRBD1. Germline V lookup: CDR1 LNHDA, CDR2 SQIVND (reference sequence). The CDR3 runs 15 residues. V was clipped by 4 bases and J by 3 bases; unmatched bases: 3. The CDR3 region has the DNA TGTGCCAGTAGTAGACGACAGGGGGACACCGGGGAGCTGTTTTTT. Encoded protein: CASSRRQGDTGELFF.

This chain joins TRBV9 and TRBJ2-3, with D perhaps matching TRBD1 or TRBD2 (5 bases each). V gave up 0 bases and J gave up 0 bases, with 14 bases separating them. This CDR3 spans 17 amino acids. The V gene's germline CDR1 is SGDLS and CDR2 YYNGEE. The CDR3 DNA reads as TGTGCCAGCAGCGTAGGTGGGGGATCGGGTAGCACAGATACGCAGTATTTT. Translated, it gives CASSVGGGSGSTDTQYF.

V gene TRBV14 combines with J gene TRBJ2-7; D is ambiguous. The CDR3 length is 13 residues. Germline CDR1 reads SGHDN; CDR2 reads FVKESK. Trimming left V 0 bases short and J 2 bases short, with 5 bases between. DNA for the CDR3: TGTGCCAGCAGCCAAGAACTCACCTACGAGCAGTACTTC. It translates to CASSQELTYEQYF.

This rearrangement joins TRBV7-9 to TRBJ1-2, with TRBD1 as a possible D gene (5 bases). This CDR3 is 12 amino acids long. V was cut by 5 bases and J by 8 bases, with 12 bases left in between. Germline V lookup: CDR1 SEHNR, CDR2 FQNEAQ (reference sequence). The CDR3 is CASSGRGDGYTF. The CDR3 DNA follows: TGTGCCAGCAGCGGTCGGGGGGACGGCTACACCTTC.

This chain joins TRBV4-2 and TRBJ2-7; 9 nucleotides match TRBD1. The CDR3 contains 14 residues. With V trimmed by 1 base and J by 5 bases, 3 bases remained unmatched. Germline V CDR1 and CDR2: LGHNA, YNFKEQ. CDR3 loop: CASSQVGDRDEQYF. CDR3 coding DNA: TGTGCCAGCAGCCAAGTAGGGGACAGGGACGAGCAGTACTTC.

The chain recombines TRBV19 with TRBJ2-5, with D perhaps TRBD2 (7 bases). This CDR3 contains 14 residues. Germline lookup yields CDR1 LNHDA and CDR2 SQIVND (reference sequence). Trimming stripped 3 bases from V and 5 bases from J, with 13 bases between. The CDR3 spells CASSISRGGETQYF. In DNA form, the CDR3 reads TGTGCCAGTAGTATTTCCAGGGGAGGGGAGACCCAGTACTTC.

This chain uses TRBV10-2 with TRBJ2-1, with 7 bases that match TRBD1. This CDR3 spans 14 amino acids. The ends lost 9 bases at V and 4 bases at J; junction bases unmatched: 9. Germline V gene sequence: CDR1 WSHSY, CDR2 SAAADI. In DNA, the CDR3 is TGCGCCAGTGGAGACAGGGCCTATTACAATGAGCAGTTCTTC. This encodes CASGDRAYYNEQFF.

This clone has ten or more counts. The chain employs TRBV11-2 and TRBJ2-7; D not certain. V shed 1 base and J shed 3 bases, with 13 bases lying between them. There are 15 residues in the CDR3. Germline CDR1 reads SGHAT; CDR2 reads FQNNGV. CDR3 protein: CASSLVRRSDYEQYF. The DNA for the CDR3 is TGTGCCAGCAGCTTAGTCCGGCGGAGCGACTACGAGCAGTACTTC.

In this sample, this clone turned up a few times. The chain combines TRBV7-9 with TRBJ2-7; 7 bases fit TRBD1. Germline CDR1 SEHNR, CDR2 FQNEAQ (reference sequence). J was trimmed by 2 bases and V by 5 bases; bases with no gene match: 6. CDR3 length equals 14 residues. The CDR3 DNA follows: TGTGCCAGCAGCCCGACAGGGTCCCCCTACGAGCAGTACTTC. Residues: CASSPTGSPYEQYF.

The rearrangement uses TRBV5-4 and TRBJ2-6; D unresolved. The CDR3 sequence is 13 residues long. Trimming took 4 bases from V and 2 from J, leaving 4 bases between them. From germline, CDR1 is SGHNT and CDR2 YYREEE (reference sequence). The CDR3 here is CASSSTGANVLTF. The CDR3 nucleotides read TGTGCCAGCAGCAGTACTGGGGCCAACGTCCTGACTTTC.

CDR3 loop: CASSLARGDEQYF. In DNA form, the CDR3 reads TGTGCCAGCAGCTTGGCCCGGGGGGACGAGCAGTACTTC. The chain links TRBV5-4 to TRBJ2-7; 7 nucleotides align to TRBD2. V gave up 0 bases and J gave up 5 bases; unmatched junction bases: 2. Per the germline V gene, CDR1 is SGHNT and CDR2 is YYREEE (reference sequence). The CDR3 totals 13 residues. Full variable domain (remainder filled in from reference TRBV5-4 and TRBJ2-7): ETGVTQSPTHLIKTRGQQVTLRCSSQSGHNTVSWYQQALGQGPQFIFQYYREEENGRGNFPPRFSGLQFPNYSSELNVNALELDDSALYLCASSLARGDEQYFGPGTRLTVT.

CDR3 nucleotide sequence: TGTGCCAGCAGTTACGAGGTCCAGGGCTCCCACCTACAGTTCTTC. Translated, it gives CASSYEVQGSHLQFF. This chain links TRBV6-5 with TRBJ2-1; D is perhaps TRBD1 (5 bases). Trimming stripped 2 bases from V and 13 bases from J, with 21 bases between. The CDR3 totals 15 residues. Per the germline V gene, CDR1 is MNHEY and CDR2 is SVGAGI.

The rearrangement uses TRBV7-8 and TRBJ2-5, with D unresolved. CDR3 size: 15 residues. V was trimmed by 5 bases and J by 0 bases, leaving 13 bases between them. Looked up from germline, CDR1 is SGHVS and CDR2 is FQNEAQ. CDR3 coding DNA: TGTGCCAGCAGCAATTCCCCACTGTACCAAGAGACCCAGTACTTC. It encodes CASSNSPLYQETQYF.

The CDR3 sequence is CASSIRQGNEQYF. The CDR3 DNA reads as TGTGCCAGTAGTATTCGACAGGGTAACGAGCAGTACTTC. V is TRBV19 and J is TRBJ2-7, with 7 bases matching TRBD1. Germline values: CDR1 LNHDA, CDR2 SQIVND (reference sequence). The CDR3 spans 13 residues. The J segment lost 5 bases and the V segment lost 3 bases, leaving 4 bases of the junction unmatched. Looking up the rest from reference TRBV19 and TRBJ2-7 gives the full variable domain: DGGITQSPKYLFRKEGQNVTLSCEQNLNHDAMYWYRQDPGQGLRLIYYSQIVNDFQKGDIAEGYSVSREKKESFPLTVTSAQKNPTAFYLCASSIRQGNEQYFGPGTRLTVT.

This clone was detected only a few times. The CDR3 reads CASSRMSGRDPYEQYF. The CDR3 region has the DNA TGTGCCAGCAGCCGGATGAGCGGGAGGGATCCCTACGAGCAGTACTTC. The chain recombines TRBV11-2 with TRBJ2-7; 10 bases line up with TRBD2. The length of the CDR3 is 16 residues. The V segment lost 5 bases and the J segment 2 bases; nucleotides outside the gene matches: 9. The germline gives CDR1 SGHAT, CDR2 FQNNGV.

This CDR3 is CASSSTGYNEQFF. CDR3 DNA: TGTGCCAGCAGTAGTACAGGGTACAATGAGCAGTTCTTC. The chain joins TRBV27 to TRBJ2-1, with D perhaps TRBD1 (6 bases). The CDR3 runs 13 residues. Per the germline V gene, CDR1 is MNHEY and CDR2 is SMNVEV (reference sequence). The ends were cut back, 5 bases at V and 4 bases at J, with 9 bases in the middle.

This clone was seen only a few times. The chain carries TRBV4-1 and TRBJ2-1, with 11 bases that match TRBD2. The CDR3 spans 14 residues. The germline V gene has CDR1 MGHRA and CDR2 YSYEKL. The ends lost 1 base at V and 9 bases at J; junction bases unmatched: 2. CDR3 in DNA: TGCGCCAGCAGCCAAGGCACTAGCGGGGGTGAGCAGTTCTTC. The encoded protein is CASSQGTSGGEQFF.